A selection of T cell receptor beta chains follows, all from one sample in a study of blood T cells in healthy people across ages. TCRdb analysed the 5' RACE reads with MiXCR anew, one entry per CDR3 protein. Here the sample spans roughly 1,800,000 distinct CDR3 sequences, around half being singletons. The sample taken for sequencing was blood. These receptors originate from a middle-aged woman in good health. The CDR3 runs from the conserved cysteine through the conserved F or W. Only some rows state a clone size, as once, few, many or a class for expanded clones.

TRBJ2-5	.	TRBV15	14	CATSRGGREETQYF
TRBJ2-2	few	TRBV5-4	14	CASSLDRGAGELFF
TRBJ2-1	.	TRBV12-3/TRBV12-4	15	CASSLAGVQLHEQFF
TRBJ2-5	few	TRBV7-2	15	CASSSGPGGQETQYF
TRBJ1-5	.	TRBV6-2/TRBV6-3	15	CASSIDRVWDQPQHF
TRBJ1-2	few	TRBV20-1	13	CSAREESSYGYTF
TRBJ2-6	.	TRBV9	17	CASSPQSGGLGANVQTF
TRBJ2-5	.	TRBV5-6	18	CASSSGPGQRAFSETQYF
TRBJ2-3	.	TRBV12-3/TRBV12-4	17	CASSPQLAGTLTDTQYF
TRBJ2-2	.	TRBV5-1	17	CASSPGVLTANTGELFF
TRBJ1-1	.	TRBV20-1	11	CSAPYNTEAFF
TRBJ1-2	few	TRBV12-3/TRBV12-4	12	CASSRQSVGYTF
TRBJ1-1	once	TRBV20-1	12	CSANLATDEAFF
TRBJ2-1	few	TRBV20-1	12	CSARVVGNEQFF
TRBJ1-2	few	TRBV20-1	13	CSARGGLGEGYTF
TRBJ2-1	.	TRBV9	12	CASSQLLDEQFF
TRBJ2-3	.	TRBV4-2	14	CASSQGPQGDTQYF
TRBJ2-3	.	TRBV7-2	14	CASSFRQLTDTQYF
TRBJ2-3	.	TRBV7-6	16	CASSTYTGANTDTQYF
TRBJ2-3	.	TRBV29-1	12	CSVDRLTDTQYF
TRBJ2-5	.	TRBV6-2/TRBV6-3	15	CASSWGGTGWETQYF
TRBJ2-5	.	TRBV6-2/TRBV6-3	13	CASSRQGQGAQYF
TRBJ2-3	.	TRBV24-1	13	CAASGRNTDTQYF
TRBJ1-2	few	TRBV6-5	15	CASSYRPEPNYGYTF
TRBJ1-1	.	TRBV4-3	14	CASSQAWGYTEAFF
TRBJ2-7	.	TRBV28	15	CASSRAAGVGDEQYF
TRBJ2-4	.	TRBV11-2	16	CASSPLGSVAKNIQYF
TRBJ2-7	few	TRBV15	16	CATSRDITMVMYEQYF
TRBJ1-2	once	TRBV7-2	14	CASSPRTTGEGYTF
TRBJ2-7	.	TRBV5-1	16	CASSLLPSSGGYEQYF
TRBJ2-3	.	TRBV20-1	13	CSAPRAATDTQYF
TRBJ2-7	.	TRBV7-2	15	CASSSLAVTSGAQYF
TRBJ1-2	few	TRBV4-3	13	CASSQGTGRGYTF
TRBJ2-2	.	TRBV7-9	15	CASSLELQNTGELFF
TRBJ2-5	.	TRBV7-3	16	CASSFSGAAYQETQYF
TRBJ2-1	.	TRBV4-1	16	CASSQGGGAVDNEQFF
TRBJ1-1	.	TRBV9	15	CASSVVGGRGTEAFF
TRBJ2-5	.	TRBV29-1	12	CSVSGFYNEQYF
TRBJ2-3	.	TRBV12-3/TRBV12-4	16	CASSFSGGISADTQYF
TRBJ1-2	many	TRBV29-1	11	CSVEGRVGYTF
TRBJ2-1	few	TRBV6-1	16	CASSEESGGFYNEQFF
TRBJ2-7	.	TRBV6-1	15	CASSENRAPTYEQYF
TRBJ2-1	.	TRBV15	16	CATSSDTGGSYNEQFF
TRBJ2-7	few	TRBV7-2	15	CASSPEQGRSYEQYF
TRBJ2-7	.	TRBV6-1	14	CASSQTGFSYEQYF
TRBJ2-2	few	TRBV28	17	CASSPYSGEGKTGELFF
TRBJ1-2	.	TRBV7-9	14	CASSPTRDVSGYTF
.	.	TRBV6-1	13	CVYSQGPGETQYF
TRBJ1-6	.	TRBV13	15	CASGQGIVYNSPLHF
TRBJ2-3	.	TRBV7-2	15	CASSLRRERTDTQYF
TRBJ2-3	.	TRBV7-2	15	CASSLGGGNLDPQYF
TRBJ2-5	.	TRBV20-1	14	CSAQGVGGQETQYF
TRBJ2-7	few	TRBV29-1	13	CSVRRTSNSEQYF
TRBJ2-7	many	TRBV7-2	13	CASSLVATYEQYF
TRBJ2-5	.	TRBV25-1	13	CASSESFQETQYF
TRBJ2-5	few	TRBV24-1	15	CATSDFGGNQETQYF
TRBJ2-7	.	TRBV5-1	15	CASSLAETQTYEQYF
TRBJ2-4	few	TRBV13	13	CASSFDRAEEQYF